Following are 9 T cell receptor beta chains from one sample sequenced in a study of long-term antiretroviral therapy in people with HIV. Running of the v3.0 immunoSEQ assay took place at survey level. TCRdb's table, derived via immunoSEQ multiplex PCR, lists solely in-frame clones and lacks some. Of roughly 17,000 clones listed, roughly nine tenths are singletons. The material sequenced was unsorted PBMCs, taken 0.3 years after starting antiretroviral therapy. The source is a man aged 60 to 69 with HIV.

About this clone: Mismatch with germline at one junction end may stem from a read error. The same CDR3 is also encoded by other DNA sequences in this sample. The chain carries TRBV6-5 and TRBJ2-7; a weak D match, TRBD1 (7 bases). The length of the CDR3 is 15 residues. Germline CDR1 MNHEY, CDR2 SVGAGI. The CDR3 coding sequence is TGTGCCAGCAGCTACTCTTGGGGGGCAGGGGGCGAGCAGTACTTC. This codes for CASSYSWGAGGEQYF.

V and J are TRBV11-2 and TRBJ1-2; maybe TRBD1 (6 bases). Germline V gives CDR1 SGHAT, CDR2 FQNNGV. The CDR3 contains 13 residues. Trimming shortened V by 1 base and J by 7 bases, and 10 bases separated the two germline ends. CDR3 DNA: TGTGCCAGCAGCTTAGTTTCAGGGGTTGGCTACACCTTC. This sequence encodes CASSLVSGVGYTF.

V and J are TRBV7-2 and TRBJ2-1; D is perhaps TRBD2 (5 bases). The V and J ends lost 5 bases and 3 bases respectively, with 14 bases between them. Germline V gene lookup returns CDR1 SGHTA and CDR2 FQGNSA. This CDR3 has 15 amino acids. CDR3 in amino acids: CASSRRDRGYNEQFF. The CDR3 DNA is TGTGCCAGCAGCCGCCGGGATCGGGGCTACAATGAGCAGTTCTTC.

In DNA, the CDR3 is TGTGCCAGCAGCTCGAACCAGGGGCCCGACTACAATGAGCAGTTCTTC. Protein: CASSSNQGPDYNEQFF. The chain has TRBV5-4 and TRBJ2-1, with D perhaps matching TRBD1 (6 bases). Germline V gene sequence: CDR1 SGHNT, CDR2 YYREEE (reference sequence). V dropped 3 bases and J dropped 3 bases, with 16 bases sitting between them. The CDR3 runs to 16 residues.

This sequence joins TRBV18 and TRBJ1-1; D is possibly TRBD1 (5 bases). Germline V CDR1 and CDR2: KGHSH, LQKENI. This CDR3 contains 14 residues. V dropped 0 bases and J dropped 8 bases, with 13 bases sitting between them. The CDR3 DNA follows: TGTGCCAGCTCACCACCTTCAGGGCAGAAGGAAGCTTTCTTT. Translating gives CASSPPSGQKEAFF. Filled out from reference TRBV18 and TRBJ1-1, the complete variable domain reads NAGVMQNPRHLVRRRGQEARLRCSPMKGHSHVYWYRQLPEEGLKFMVYLQKENIIDESGMPKERFSAEFPKEGPSILRIQQVVRGDSAAYFCASSPPSGQKEAFFGQGTRLTVV.

The chain joins TRBV10-3 to TRBJ2-5; TRBD1 is a possible D gene (6 bases). Germline-derived CDR1 and CDR2 are ENHRY and SYGVKD. This CDR3 has 14 residues. V lost 4 bases to trimming and J lost 3 bases, with 12 bases between them. CDR3 coding DNA: TGTGCCATCAGTGCCAACAGGGAAAAAGAGACCCAGTACTTC. Protein sequence: CAISANREKETQYF.

This clone was picked up one time. V is TRBV7-2 and J is TRBJ2-5; TRBD2 agrees at 10 bases. The ends lost 1 base at V and 1 base at J; junction bases unmatched: 9. The CDR3 extends over 18 amino acids. Germline assignment: CDR1 SGHTA and CDR2 FQGNSA. CDR3: CASSLGVVAGGAQETQYF. The CDR3 DNA reads TGTGCCAGCAGCTTAGGAGTTGTAGCGGGAGGCGCCCAAGAGACCCAGTACTTC.

The chain couples TRBV28 to TRBJ1-5; TRBD1 might be the D (5 bases). Between the trimmed V and J ends, which lost 6 bases and 0 bases, there was a span of 15 bases. Germline assignment: CDR1 MDHEN and CDR2 SYDVKM. CDR3 length equals 16 residues. The CDR3 coding sequence is TGTGCCAGCAGCCCAGGACATACGGATAGCAATCAGCCCCAGCATTTT. It specifies CASSPGHTDSNQPQHF.

The chain combines TRBV2 with TRBJ2-5; 9 positions agree with TRBD1. With the DNA end fitting TRBJ2-7 better, the J assignment may be wrong. The length of the CDR3 is 14 residues. Per germline, CDR1 SNHLY and CDR2 FYNNEI. The CDR3 region is CASSRDREDYEQYF. CDR3 in DNA: TGTGCCAGCAGCCGGGACAGGGAGGACTACGAGCAGTACTTC.